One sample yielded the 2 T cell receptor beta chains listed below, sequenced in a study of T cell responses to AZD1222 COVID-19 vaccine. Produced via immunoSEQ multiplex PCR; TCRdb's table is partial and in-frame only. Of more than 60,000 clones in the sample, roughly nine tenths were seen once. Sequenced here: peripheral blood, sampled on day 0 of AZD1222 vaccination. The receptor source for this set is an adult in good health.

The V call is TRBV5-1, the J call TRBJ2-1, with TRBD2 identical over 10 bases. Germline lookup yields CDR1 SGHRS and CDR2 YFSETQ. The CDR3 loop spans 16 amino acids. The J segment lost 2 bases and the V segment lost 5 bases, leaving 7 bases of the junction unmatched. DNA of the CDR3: TGCGCCAGCAGTTCTAGCGGGAGTTTGACCTACAATGAGCAGTTCTTC. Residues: CASSSSGSLTYNEQFF.

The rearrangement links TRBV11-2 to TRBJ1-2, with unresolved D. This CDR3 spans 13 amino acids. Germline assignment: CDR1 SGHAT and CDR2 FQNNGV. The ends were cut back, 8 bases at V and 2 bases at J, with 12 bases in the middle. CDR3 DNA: TGTGCCAGCGGCCGGACGGGAAACTATGGCTACACCTTC. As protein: CASGRTGNYGYTF.